Sequencing of this T cell receptor (beta chain) was carried out in a study of blood T cell repertoires in COVID-19. Study at large: Acute-phase and convalescent COVID-19 samples originated in the United States, Italy and Spain. T cells, B-cell-depleted T cells, or PBMCs provided the cDNA or gDNA that served as material.

Germline V gene data show CDR1 as MNHEY and CDR2 as SMNVEV (reference sequence). The CDR3 contains 15 residues. J gave up 2 bases and V 6 bases, and 7 bases lay outside the gene matches. Methods used by the authors: Reference gene primer amplification in the assay estimated nucleated cell counts. Clones were read by immunoSEQ multiplex PCR, and TCRdb kept only the in-frame ones, dropping some. V, J and clone size were drawn from that table, and D and trimming were deduced from the DNA. Here the sample spans 130,000 or so clones, roughly 80% being singletons. The sample was peripheral blood. The receptor was derived from a man in his sixties with acute or convalescent COVID-19. The V gene is TRBV27, the J gene TRBJ2-1; TRBD1 matches 7 bases. Here the CDR3 reads CASRTQTGPYNEQFF. In DNA, the CDR3 is TGTGCCAGCAGAACACAGACAGGGCCCTACAATGAGCAGTTCTTC.